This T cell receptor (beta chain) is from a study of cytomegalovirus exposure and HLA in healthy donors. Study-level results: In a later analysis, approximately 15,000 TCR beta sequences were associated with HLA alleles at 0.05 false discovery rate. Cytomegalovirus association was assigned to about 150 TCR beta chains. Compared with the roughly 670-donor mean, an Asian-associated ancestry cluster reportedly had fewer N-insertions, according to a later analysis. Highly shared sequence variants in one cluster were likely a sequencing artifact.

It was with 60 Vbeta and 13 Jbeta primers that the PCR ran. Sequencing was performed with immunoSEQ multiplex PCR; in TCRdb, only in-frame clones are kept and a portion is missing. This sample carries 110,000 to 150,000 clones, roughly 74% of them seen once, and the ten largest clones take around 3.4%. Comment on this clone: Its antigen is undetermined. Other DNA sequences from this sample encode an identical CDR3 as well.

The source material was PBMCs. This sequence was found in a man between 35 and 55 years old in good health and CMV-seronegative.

The CDR3 reads CASSLNRGRVWNTEAFF. The CDR3 DNA sequence: TGTGCCAGCAGCTTGAACAGGGGGAGAGTTTGGAACACTGAAGCTTTCTTT. The rearrangement uses TRBV13 and TRBJ1-1; 8 bases are a match to TRBD1. V gave up 3 bases and J gave up 1 base; unmatched junction bases: 10. The CDR3 is 17 residues long. Per germline, CDR1 PRHDT and CDR2 FYEKMQ (reference sequence).